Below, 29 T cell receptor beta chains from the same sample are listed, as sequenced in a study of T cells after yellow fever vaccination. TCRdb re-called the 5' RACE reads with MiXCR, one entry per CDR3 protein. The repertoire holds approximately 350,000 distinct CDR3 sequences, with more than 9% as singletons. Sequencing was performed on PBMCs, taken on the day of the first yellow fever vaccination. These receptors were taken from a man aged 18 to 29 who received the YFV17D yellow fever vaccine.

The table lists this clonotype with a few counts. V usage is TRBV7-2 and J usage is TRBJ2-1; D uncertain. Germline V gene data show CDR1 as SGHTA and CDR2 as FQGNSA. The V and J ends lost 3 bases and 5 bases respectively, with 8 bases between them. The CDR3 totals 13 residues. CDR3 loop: CASSFIRDNEQFF. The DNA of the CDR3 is TGTGCCAGCAGCTTTATCCGGGACAATGAGCAGTTCTTC.

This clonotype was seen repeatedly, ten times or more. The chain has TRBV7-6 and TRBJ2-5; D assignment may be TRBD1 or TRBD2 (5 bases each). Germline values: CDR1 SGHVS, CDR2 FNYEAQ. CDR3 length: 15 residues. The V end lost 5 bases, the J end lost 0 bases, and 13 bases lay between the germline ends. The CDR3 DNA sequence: TGTGCCAGCAGCGCCGTGAGGGGACACCAAGAGACCCAGTACTTC. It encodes CASSAVRGHQETQYF.

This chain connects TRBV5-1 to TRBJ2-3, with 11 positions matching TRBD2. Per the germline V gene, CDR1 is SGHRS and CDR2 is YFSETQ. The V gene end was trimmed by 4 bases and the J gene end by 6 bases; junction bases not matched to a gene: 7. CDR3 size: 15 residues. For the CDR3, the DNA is TGCGCCAGCAGCCCCCTAGCGGGGGGTCAGGATACGCAGTATTTT. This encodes CASSPLAGGQDTQYF.

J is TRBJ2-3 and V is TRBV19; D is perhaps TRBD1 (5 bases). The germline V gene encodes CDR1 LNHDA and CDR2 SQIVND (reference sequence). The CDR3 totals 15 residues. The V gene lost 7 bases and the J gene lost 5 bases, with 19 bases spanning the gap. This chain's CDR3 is CASTPGAGGGDTQYF. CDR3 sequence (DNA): TGTGCCAGTACCCCTGGGGCAGGTGGTGGAGATACGCAGTATTTT.

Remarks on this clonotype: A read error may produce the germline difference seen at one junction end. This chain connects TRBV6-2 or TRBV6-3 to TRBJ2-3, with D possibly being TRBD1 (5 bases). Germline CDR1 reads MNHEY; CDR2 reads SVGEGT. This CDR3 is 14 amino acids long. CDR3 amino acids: CASRYSSRADTQYF. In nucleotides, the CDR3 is TGTGCCAGCAGATACTCCAGCAGGGCAGATACGCAGTATTTT.

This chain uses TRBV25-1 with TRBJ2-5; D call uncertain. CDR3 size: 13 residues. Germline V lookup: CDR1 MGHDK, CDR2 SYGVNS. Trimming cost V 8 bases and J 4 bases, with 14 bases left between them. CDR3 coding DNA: TGTGCCAGCGAGGACGGCGGCTCAGAGACCCAGTACTTC. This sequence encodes CASEDGGSETQYF. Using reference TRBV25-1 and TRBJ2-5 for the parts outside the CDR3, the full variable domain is EADIYQTPRYLVIGTGKKITLECSQTMGHDKMYWYQQDPGMELHLIHYSYGVNSTEKGDLSSESTVSRIRTEHFPLTLESARPSHTSQYLCASEDGGSETQYFGPGTRLLVL.

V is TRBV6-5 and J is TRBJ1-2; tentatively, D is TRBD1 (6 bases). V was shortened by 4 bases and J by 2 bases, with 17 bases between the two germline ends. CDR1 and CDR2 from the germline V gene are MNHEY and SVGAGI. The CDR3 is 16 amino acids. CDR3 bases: TGTGCCAGCAGTTCTCCAGCCGACAGGAGGAACTATGGCTACACCTTC. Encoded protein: CASSSPADRRNYGYTF.

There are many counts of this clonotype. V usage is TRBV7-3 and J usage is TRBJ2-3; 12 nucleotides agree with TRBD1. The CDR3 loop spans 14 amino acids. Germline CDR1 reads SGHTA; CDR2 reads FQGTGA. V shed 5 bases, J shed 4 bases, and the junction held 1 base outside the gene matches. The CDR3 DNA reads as TGTGCCAGCAGCGGGACAGGGGGCTCAGATACGCAGTATTTT. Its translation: CASSGTGGSDTQYF. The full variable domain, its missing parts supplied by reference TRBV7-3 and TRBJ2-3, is GAGVSQTPSNKVTEKGKYVELRCDPISGHTALYWYRQSLGQGPEFLIYFQGTGAADDSGLPNDRFFAVRPEGSVSTLKIQRTERGDSAVYLCASSGTGGSDTQYFGPGTRLTVL.

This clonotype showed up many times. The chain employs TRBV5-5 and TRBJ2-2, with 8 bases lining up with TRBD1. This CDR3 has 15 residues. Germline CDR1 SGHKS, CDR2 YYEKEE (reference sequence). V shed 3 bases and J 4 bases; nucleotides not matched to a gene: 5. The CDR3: CASSSRQGSTGELFF. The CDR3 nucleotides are TGTGCCAGCAGCTCTCGACAGGGGTCCACCGGGGAGCTGTTTTTT.

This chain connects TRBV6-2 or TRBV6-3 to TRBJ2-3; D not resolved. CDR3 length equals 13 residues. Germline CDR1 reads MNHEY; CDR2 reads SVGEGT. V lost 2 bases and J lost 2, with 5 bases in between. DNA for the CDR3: TGTGCCAGCAGTTACGGGCACACAGATACGCAGTATTTT. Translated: CASSYGHTDTQYF.

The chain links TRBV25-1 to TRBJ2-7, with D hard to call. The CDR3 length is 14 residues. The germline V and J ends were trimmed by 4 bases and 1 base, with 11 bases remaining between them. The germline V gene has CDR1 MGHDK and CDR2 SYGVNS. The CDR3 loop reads CASSAGSFSYEQYF. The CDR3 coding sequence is TGTGCCAGCAGTGCCGGATCCTTTTCCTACGAGCAGTACTTC.

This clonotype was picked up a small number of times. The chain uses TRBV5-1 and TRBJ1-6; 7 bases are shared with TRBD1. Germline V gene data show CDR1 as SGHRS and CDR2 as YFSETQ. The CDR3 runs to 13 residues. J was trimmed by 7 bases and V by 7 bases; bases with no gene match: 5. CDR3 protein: CASQGELNSPLHF. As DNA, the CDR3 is TGCGCCAGCCAGGGGGAATTGAATTCACCCCTCCACTTT. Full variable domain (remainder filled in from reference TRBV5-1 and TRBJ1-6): KAGVTQTPRYLIKTRGQQVTLSCSPISGHRSVSWYQQTPGQGLQFLFEYFSETQRNKGNFPGRFSGRQFSNSRSEMNVSTLELGDSALYLCASQGELNSPLHFGNGTRLTVT.

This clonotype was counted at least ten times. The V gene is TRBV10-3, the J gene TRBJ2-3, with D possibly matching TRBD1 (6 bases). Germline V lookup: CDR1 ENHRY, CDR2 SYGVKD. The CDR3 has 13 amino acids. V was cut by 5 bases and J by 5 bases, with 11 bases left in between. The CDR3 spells CAISNRAQDTQYF. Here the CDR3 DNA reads TGTGCCATCAGTAACAGGGCACAAGATACGCAGTATTTT.

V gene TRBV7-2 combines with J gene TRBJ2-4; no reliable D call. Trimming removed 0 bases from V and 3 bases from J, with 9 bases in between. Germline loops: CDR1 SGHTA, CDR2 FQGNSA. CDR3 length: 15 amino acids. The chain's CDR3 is CASSLARVDKNIQYF. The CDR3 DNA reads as TGTGCCAGCAGCTTAGCTAGGGTGGACAAAAACATTCAGTACTTC. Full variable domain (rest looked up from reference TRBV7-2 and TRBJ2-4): GAGVSQSPSNKVTEKGKDVELRCDPISGHTALYWYRQSLGQGLEFLIYFQGNSAPDKSGLPSDRFSAERTGGSVSTLTIQRTQQEDSAVYLCASSLARVDKNIQYFGAGTRLSVL.

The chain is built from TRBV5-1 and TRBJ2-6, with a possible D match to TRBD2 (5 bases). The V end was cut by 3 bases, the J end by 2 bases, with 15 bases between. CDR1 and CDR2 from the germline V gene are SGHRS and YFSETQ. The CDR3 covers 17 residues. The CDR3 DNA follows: TGCGCCAGCAGCTCGGACGGGGTCCCGGCTGGGGCCAACGTCCTGACTTTC. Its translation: CASSSDGVPAGANVLTF.

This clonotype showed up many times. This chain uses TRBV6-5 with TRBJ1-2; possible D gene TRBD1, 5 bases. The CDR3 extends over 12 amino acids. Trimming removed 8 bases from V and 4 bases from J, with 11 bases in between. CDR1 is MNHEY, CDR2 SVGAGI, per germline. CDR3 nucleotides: TGTGCCAGCCGGTCAGGGAGCTATGGCTACACCTTC. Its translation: CASRSGSYGYTF.

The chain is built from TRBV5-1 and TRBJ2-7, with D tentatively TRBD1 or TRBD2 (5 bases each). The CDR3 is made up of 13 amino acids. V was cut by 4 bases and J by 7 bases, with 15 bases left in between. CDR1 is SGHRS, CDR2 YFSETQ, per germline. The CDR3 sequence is CASSRVGAGEQYF. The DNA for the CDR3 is TGCGCCAGCAGCAGGGTCGGGGCAGGAGAGCAGTACTTC.

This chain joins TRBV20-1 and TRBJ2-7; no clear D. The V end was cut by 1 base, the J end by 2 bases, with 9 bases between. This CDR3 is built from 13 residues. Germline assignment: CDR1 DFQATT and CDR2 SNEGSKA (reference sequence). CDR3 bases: TGCAGTGCTAGAGGGCTGACCGCCTACGAGCAGTACGTC. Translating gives CSARGLTAYEQYV.

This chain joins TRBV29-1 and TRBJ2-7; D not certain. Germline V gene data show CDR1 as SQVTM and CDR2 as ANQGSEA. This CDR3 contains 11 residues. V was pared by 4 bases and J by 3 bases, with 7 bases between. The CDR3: CSVVASYEQYF. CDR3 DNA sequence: TGCAGCGTTGTGGCCAGCTACGAGCAGTACTTC.

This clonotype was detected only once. The CDR3 sequence is CASSFQGLADTQYF. DNA of the CDR3: TGTGCCAGCAGCTTCCAGGGTCTGGCAGATACGCAGTATTTT. The chain recombines TRBV5-5 with TRBJ2-3, with D possibly being TRBD1 (5 bases). The germline V gene has CDR1 SGHKS and CDR2 YYEKEE (reference sequence). The length of the CDR3 is 14 residues. V lost 2 bases and J 4 bases, leaving 11 bases between the germline ends.

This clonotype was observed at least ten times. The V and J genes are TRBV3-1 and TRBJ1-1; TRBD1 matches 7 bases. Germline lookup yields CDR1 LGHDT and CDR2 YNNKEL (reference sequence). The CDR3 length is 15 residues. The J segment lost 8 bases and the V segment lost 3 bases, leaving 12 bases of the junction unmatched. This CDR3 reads CASSHRPVQGREAFF. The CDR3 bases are TGTGCCAGCAGCCACAGGCCCGTACAGGGGAGGGAAGCTTTCTTT.

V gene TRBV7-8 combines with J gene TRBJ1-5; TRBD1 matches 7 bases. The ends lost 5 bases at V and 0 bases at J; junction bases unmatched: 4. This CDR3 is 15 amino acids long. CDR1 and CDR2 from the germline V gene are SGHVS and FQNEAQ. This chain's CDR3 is CASSPGQSSNQPQHF. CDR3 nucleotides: TGTGCCAGCAGCCCGGGACAGAGTAGCAATCAGCCCCAGCATTTT. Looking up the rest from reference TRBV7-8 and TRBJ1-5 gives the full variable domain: GAGVSQSPRYKVAKRGQDVALRCDPISGHVSLFWYQQALGQGPEFLTYFQNEAQLDKSGLPSDRFFAERPEGSVSTLKIQRTQQEDSAVYLCASSPGQSSNQPQHFGDGTRLSIL.

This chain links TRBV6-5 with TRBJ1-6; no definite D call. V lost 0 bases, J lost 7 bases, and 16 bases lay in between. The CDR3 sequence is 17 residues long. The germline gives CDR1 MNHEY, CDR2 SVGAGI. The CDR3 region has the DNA TGTGCCAGCAGTTACTCGTTTCAGGAAGAGGGAAATTCACCCCTCCACTTT. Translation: CASSYSFQEEGNSPLHF.

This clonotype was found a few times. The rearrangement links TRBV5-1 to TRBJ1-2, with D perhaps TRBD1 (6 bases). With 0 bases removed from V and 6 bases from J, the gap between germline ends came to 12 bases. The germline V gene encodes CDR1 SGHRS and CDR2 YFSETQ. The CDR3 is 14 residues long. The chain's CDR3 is CASSLGGGLDGYTF. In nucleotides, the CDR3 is TGCGCCAGCAGCTTGGGAGGGGGACTGGATGGCTACACCTTC. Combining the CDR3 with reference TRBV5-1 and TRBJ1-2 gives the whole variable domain KAGVTQTPRYLIKTRGQQVTLSCSPISGHRSVSWYQQTPGQGLQFLFEYFSETQRNKGNFPGRFSGRQFSNSRSEMNVSTLELGDSALYLCASSLGGGLDGYTFGSGTRLTVV.

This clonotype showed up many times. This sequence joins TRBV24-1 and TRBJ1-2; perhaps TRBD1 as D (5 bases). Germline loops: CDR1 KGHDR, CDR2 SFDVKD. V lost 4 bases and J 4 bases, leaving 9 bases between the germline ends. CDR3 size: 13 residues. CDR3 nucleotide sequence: TGTGCCACCAGTGACGGTACAGGCTATGGCTACACCTTC. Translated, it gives CATSDGTGYGYTF.

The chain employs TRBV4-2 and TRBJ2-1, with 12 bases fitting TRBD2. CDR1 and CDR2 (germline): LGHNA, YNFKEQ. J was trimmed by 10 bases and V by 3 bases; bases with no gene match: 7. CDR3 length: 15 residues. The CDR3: CASSQALAGGREQFF. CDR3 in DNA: TGTGCCAGCAGCCAGGCCCTAGCGGGGGGGCGAGAGCAGTTCTTC.

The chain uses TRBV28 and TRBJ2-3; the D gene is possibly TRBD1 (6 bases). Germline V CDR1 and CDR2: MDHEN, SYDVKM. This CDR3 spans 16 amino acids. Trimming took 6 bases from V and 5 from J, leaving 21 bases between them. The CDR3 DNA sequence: TGTGCCAGCAGGACGACAGGCGGCCGTGCTGGAGATACGCAGTATTTT. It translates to CASRTTGGRAGDTQYF.

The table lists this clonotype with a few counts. The CDR3 nucleotides are TGCGCCAGCAGCTTGGACGGCAGGGGGTGGTACGAGCAGTACTTC. This codes for CASSLDGRGWYEQYF. V usage is TRBV5-1 and J usage is TRBJ2-7; TRBD1 agrees at 7 bases. The V segment lost 0 bases and the J segment 4 bases; nucleotides outside the gene matches: 7. The CDR3 runs 15 residues. The germline gives CDR1 SGHRS, CDR2 YFSETQ.

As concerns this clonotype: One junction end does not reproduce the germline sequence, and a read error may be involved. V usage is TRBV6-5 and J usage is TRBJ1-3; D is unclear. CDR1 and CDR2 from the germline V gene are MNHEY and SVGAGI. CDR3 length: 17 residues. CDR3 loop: CASRYSIARSSGNTIYF. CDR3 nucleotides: TGTGCCAGCAGATACTCGATAGCACGGAGCTCTGGAAACACCATATATTTT.